Listed below are T cell receptor beta chains from one sample, sequenced in a study of cytomegalovirus exposure and HLA in healthy donors. Repertoires were generated with immunoSEQ multiplex PCR, while TCRdb's copy carries only in-frame clones and drops some. The table records approximately 300,000 clones, just over 85% of them present only once. The sequencing sample was made of PBMCs. Receptors were obtained from a woman aged 18 to 35 in good health and CMV-seronegative. The CDR3 runs from the conserved cysteine through the conserved F or W. The D gene is left open where the match is weak.

>TRBV4-3|TRBD1|TRBJ1-5
TGCGCCAGCAGCCAAGATTTAACGGGGACAGTTAGCAATCAGCCCCAGCATTTT
CASSQDLTGTVSNQPQHF
>TRBV5-1|-|TRBJ1-1
TGCGCCAGCAGCACAGGGACACCTGAAGCTTTCTTT
CASSTGTPEAFF
>TRBV6-1|TRBD1|TRBJ1-1
TGTGCCAGCATCGAGACAGGGCTCGGCACTGAAGCTTTCTTT
CASIETGLGTEAFF
>TRBV19|TRBD1|TRBJ1-1
TGTGCCAGTACCCCCCCGGGGACAGGGATACATGAAGCTTTCTTT
CASTPPGTGIHEAFF
>TRBV18|TRBD1|TRBJ1-3
TGTGCCAGCTCACCACGACAGGGAGCCCCTGGAAACACCATATATTTT
CASSPRQGAPGNTIYF
>TRBV7-9|TRBD1|TRBJ2-5
TGTGCCAGCAGCCCAGGGACAGGGGCGCAAGAGACCCAGTACTTC
CASSPGTGAQETQYF
>TRBV27|-|TRBJ2-1
TGTGCCAGCAGTTTCCTGCAGTCAGGTGAGCAGTTCTTC
CASSFLQSGEQFF
>TRBV28|TRBD1|TRBJ2-7
TGTGCCAGCAGTCCGGGACAGGGGGCTTCGCGCGAGCAGTACTTC
CASSPGQGASREQYF
>TRBV4-3|TRBD2|TRBJ2-1
TGCGCCAGCAGCCAGGGACTAGCGGGAGCTACCTATGAGCAGTTCTTC
CASSQGLAGATYEQFF
>TRBV28|TRBD2|TRBJ2-6
TGTGCCACCCTAGGACTAGCGGGAGTTTCTGGGGCCAACGTCCTGACTTTC
CATLGLAGVSGANVLTF